A single sample gave rise to the 24 T cell receptor beta chains below, sequenced in a study of regulatory T cells in long-lasting Graves disease (dated by TCRdb to about 2021). Receptors were amplified or captured by multiplex PCR. Sequenced on an Illumina HiSeq 4000. CDR3 regions were amplified by Arm-PCR with iRepertoire HTBI primers to construct TCR beta libraries. The public reads were reanalyzed by TCRdb: fastp trimming at Q25, MiXCR alignment, in-frame beta chains only. A single entry per CDR3 protein holds the most common genes and DNA from its merged rows. This sample comprises hundreds of thousands of distinct CDR3 sequences, around 17% of them detected only once. 30% of the sample comes from the top ten. The time point label, as the study defines it: newly diagnosed GD, antithyroid drugs for less than 3 months. For both TCR sequencing and RNA sequencing, RNA was extracted from PBMCs using TRIzol.

These sequences were also reported in another study, on T cells in Graves' hyperthyroidism and ophthalmopathy.

Sample: peripheral blood mononuclear cells (PBMCs), taken at new diagnosis, from a patient treated with antithyroid drugs. All receptors derive from a man aged 40-49 years with Graves disease. Donor details come from another sample of the same person, matched by shared clones.

This clonotype was seen ten or more times. V gene TRBV11-3 combines with J gene TRBJ1-1; possible D gene TRBD1, 5 bases. V lost 5 bases to trimming and J lost 1 base, with 8 bases between them. The CDR3 sequence is 13 residues long. Germline V gene lookup returns CDR1 SGHNT and CDR2 YENEEA. CDR3 DNA: TGTGCCAGCAGCAGGGGATCGAACACTGAAGCTTTCTTT. It is translated as CASSRGSNTEAFF.

Worth noting for this clonotype: A far more abundant clone sits one base away, making this likely a read error. J is TRBJ2-1 and V is TRBV18; tentatively, D is TRBD2 (5 bases). The J call may be wrong; the DNA end is better matched by TRBJ2-4. Germline V gene sequence: CDR1 KGHSH, CDR2 LQKENI. The CDR3 totals 16 residues. In nucleotides, the CDR3 is TGTGCCAGCTCAACCGGGGAACCCTCTCCCCAAAACATTCAGTACTTC. Translation gives CASSTGEPSPQNIQYF.

This clonotype was counted only a few times. V usage is TRBV20-1 and J usage is TRBJ2-2; D is unclear. Deletions cut 6 bases from V and 0 bases from J, with 11 bases between. The CDR3 has 14 residues. Germline CDR1 and CDR2: DFQATT and SNEGSKA (reference sequence). DNA for the CDR3: TGCAGTGCCCCGCCAGAAGCGAACACCGGGGAGCTGTTTTTT. It codes for CSAPPEANTGELFF.

This clonotype appeared a few times. This chain uses TRBV2 with TRBJ1-2, with TRBD1 as a possible D gene (5 bases). This CDR3 has 15 amino acids. Trimming took off 5 bases at V and 7 bases at J, with 20 bases between the two ends. Germline values: CDR1 SNHLY, CDR2 FYNNEI. The CDR3 sequence is CASSSRGRRWGGYTF. The CDR3 region has the DNA TGTGCCAGCAGTTCCCGGGGCAGGAGATGGGGTGGCTACACCTTC.

The V and J genes are TRBV7-9 and TRBJ2-1, with 9 bases matching TRBD1. V was clipped by 4 bases and J by 8 bases; unmatched bases: 6. CDR1 is SEHNR and CDR2 is FQNEAQ in the germline V gene (reference sequence). The CDR3 has 14 amino acids. CDR3 sequence: CASSSGQGFDEQFF. In DNA form, the CDR3 reads TGTGCCAGCAGCTCTGGACAGGGGTTTGATGAGCAGTTCTTC.

This clonotype was counted ten times or more. The chain is built from TRBV6-1 and TRBJ2-3, with 7 bases aligning to TRBD1. Germline CDR1 MNHNS, CDR2 SASEGT. The junction had 7 bases not matched to a gene; V was cut back by 7 bases and J by 3 bases. The CDR3 runs 14 residues. The CDR3 loop reads CASKRTGRTDTQYF. CDR3 in DNA: TGTGCCAGCAAACGGACAGGAAGGACAGATACGCAGTATTTT.

In its sample, this clonotype was seen many times. This sequence joins TRBV7-8 and TRBJ2-7; 7 bases agree with TRBD1. V lost 5 bases to trimming and J lost 5 bases; unmatched junction nucleotides: 12. The CDR3 is 15 amino acids. CDR1 and CDR2 from the germline V gene are SGHVS and FQNEAQ. In DNA, the CDR3 is TGTGCCAGCAGCCGAGTAACAGGGGTGGTGGACGAGCAGTACTTC. Protein: CASSRVTGVVDEQYF. Looking up the rest from reference TRBV7-8 and TRBJ2-7 gives the full variable domain: GAGVSQSPRYKVAKRGQDVALRCDPISGHVSLFWYQQALGQGPEFLTYFQNEAQLDKSGLPSDRFFAERPEGSVSTLKIQRTQQEDSAVYLCASSRVTGVVDEQYFGPGTRLTVT.

In its sample, this clonotype was seen a few times. CDR3 sequence: CSAGDRIKNTGELFF. CDR3 DNA sequence: TGCAGTGCAGGAGACAGAATTAAAAACACCGGGGAGCTGTTTTTT. This sequence joins TRBV20-1 and TRBJ2-2; D may be TRBD1 (5 bases). Deletions cut 6 bases from V and 2 bases from J, with 16 bases between. The CDR3 has 15 residues. Germline values: CDR1 DFQATT, CDR2 SNEGSKA (reference sequence).

This clonotype was detected ten times or more. This chain joins TRBV12-3 or TRBV12-4 and TRBJ1-4, with 8 nucleotides matching TRBD1. This CDR3 spans 14 amino acids. The ends lost 3 bases at V and 6 bases at J; junction bases unmatched: 3. CDR3 in amino acids: CASSFGTGHEKLFF. CDR3 sequence (DNA): TGTGCCAGCAGTTTCGGGACAGGCCATGAAAAACTGTTTTTT.

This clonotype appeared many times. The V call is TRBV28, the J call TRBJ2-5; D is ambiguous. Deletions cut 4 bases from V and 1 base from J, with 16 bases between. Germline CDR1 MDHEN, CDR2 SYDVKM. The CDR3 has 16 residues. Written as DNA, the CDR3 is TGTGCCAGCAGTTCTAAACCAATTGGCGGCCAAGAGACCCAGTACTTC. It encodes CASSSKPIGGQETQYF. Supplemented by reference TRBV28 and TRBJ2-5, the full variable domain reads DVKVTQSSRYLVKRTGEKVFLECVQDMDHENMFWYRQDPGLGLRLIYFSYDVKMKEKGDIPEGYSVSREKKERFSLILESASTNQTSMYLCASSSKPIGGQETQYFGPGTRLLVL.

The CDR3 sequence is CASSLDGYSNQPQHF. CDR3 DNA sequence: TGCGCCAGCAGCTTGGACGGGTATAGCAATCAGCCCCAGCATTTT. The V gene is TRBV5-1, the J gene TRBJ1-5, with D uncertain. Trimming cost V 0 bases and J 0 bases, with 7 bases left between them. The CDR3 totals 15 residues. Germline loops: CDR1 SGHRS, CDR2 YFSETQ.

The chain links TRBV28 to TRBJ2-7, with D tentatively TRBD1 or TRBD2 (5 bases each). The germline V and J ends were trimmed by 6 bases and 2 bases, with 14 bases remaining between them. This CDR3 spans 14 amino acids. Germline V gene data show CDR1 as MDHEN and CDR2 as SYDVKM. As DNA, the CDR3 is TGTGCCAGCAGCTTTTACCGGGACCCCTACGAGCAGTACTTC. It is translated as CASSFYRDPYEQYF.

In this sample, this clonotype turned up many times. The chain is built from TRBV5-1 and TRBJ1-2, with 12 bases matching TRBD1. Germline V lookup: CDR1 SGHRS, CDR2 YFSETQ. This CDR3 region has 17 residues. Germline trimming cut 4 bases from V and 5 bases from J; bases unmatched to any gene: 12. CDR3 sequence: CASSAGQGASEWYGYTF. DNA of the CDR3: TGCGCCAGCAGCGCGGGACAGGGGGCGAGTGAGTGGTATGGCTACACCTTC.

This clonotype was counted many times. The rearrangement uses TRBV7-9 and TRBJ2-5; 8 nucleotides align to TRBD1. V lost 7 bases, J lost 4 bases, and 8 bases stayed unmatched. CDR3 length: 14 residues. Germline V gene sequence: CDR1 SEHNR, CDR2 FQNEAQ (reference sequence). As DNA, the CDR3 is TGTGCCAGCAACACTGGACAGGGCCGAGAGACCCAGTACTTC. This codes for CASNTGQGRETQYF.

This clonotype occurred many times. The DNA for the CDR3 is TGTGCCAGCAGGGACGACAGGGGGCGGGAGACCCAGTACTTC. This codes for CASRDDRGRETQYF. The rearrangement links TRBV28 to TRBJ2-5; 10 positions agree with TRBD1. J was trimmed by 5 bases and V by 6 bases; bases with no gene match: 6. The CDR3 covers 14 residues. Germline V gene sequence: CDR1 MDHEN, CDR2 SYDVKM. The whole variable domain, filled in from reference TRBV28 and TRBJ2-5, reads DVKVTQSSRYLVKRTGEKVFLECVQDMDHENMFWYRQDPGLGLRLIYFSYDVKMKEKGDIPEGYSVSREKKERFSLILESASTNQTSMYLCASRDDRGRETQYFGPGTRLLVL.

This clonotype was counted at least ten times. The V gene is TRBV6-1, the J gene TRBJ2-2, with a tentative D call TRBD1 (6 bases). Germline CDR1 reads MNHNS; CDR2 reads SASEGT. V was shortened by 3 bases and J by 6 bases, with 11 bases between the two germline ends. The CDR3 loop spans 14 amino acids. CDR3 in amino acids: CASSETGWAGELFF. The CDR3 bases are TGTGCCAGCAGTGAGACAGGCTGGGCCGGGGAGCTGTTTTTT.

This clonotype was found many times. The CDR3 DNA reads TGCGCCAGCAGCTTACAGGGAATGGATACGCAGTATTTT. It codes for CASSLQGMDTQYF. This chain uses TRBV5-1 with TRBJ2-3, with D perhaps TRBD1 (6 bases). Per germline, CDR1 SGHRS and CDR2 YFSETQ. This CDR3 has 13 amino acids. V lost 2 bases to trimming and J lost 6 bases, with 10 bases between them.

The sample holds a few counts of this clonotype. The chain recombines TRBV15 with TRBJ1-3; possible D gene TRBD1, 5 bases. The CDR3 consists of 14 residues. Trimming cost V 0 bases and J 5 bases, with 8 bases left between them. From germline, CDR1 is LNHNV and CDR2 YYDKDF (reference sequence). The CDR3 region is CATSREGTRNTIYF. The CDR3 nucleotides are TGTGCCACCAGCAGAGAAGGGACTAGAAACACCATATATTTT.

This clonotype was observed a few times. V is TRBV30 and J is TRBJ2-1, with D possibly matching TRBD1 (6 bases). Between the trimmed V and J ends, which lost 3 bases and 9 bases, there was a span of 18 bases. Germline assignment: CDR1 GTSNPN and CDR2 SVGIG (reference sequence). The CDR3 spans 14 residues. The CDR3 sequence: CAWRRPGEGFEQFF. CDR3 coding DNA: TGTGCCTGGAGAAGACCAGGGGAAGGGTTTGAGCAGTTCTTC.

This clonotype was counted many times. The chain employs TRBV4-2 and TRBJ2-6; no clear D. Germline V gene data show CDR1 as LGHNA and CDR2 as YNFKEQ. This CDR3 is built from 15 residues. The germline V and J ends were trimmed by 0 bases and 3 bases, with 6 bases remaining between them. The CDR3 sequence is CASSQDPGGANVLTF. The CDR3 DNA reads TGTGCCAGCAGCCAAGATCCGGGTGGGGCCAACGTCCTGACTTTC.

This clonotype has a count of ten or more. This rearrangement joins TRBV20-1 to TRBJ2-2, with D possibly being TRBD2 (5 bases). Germline V gives CDR1 DFQATT, CDR2 SNEGSKA (reference sequence). V shed 1 base and J shed 6 bases, with 15 bases lying between them. The CDR3 totals 15 residues. The CDR3 spells CSARATGIGSGELFF. CDR3 nucleotides: TGCAGTGCTAGAGCCACGGGGATAGGGTCCGGGGAGCTGTTTTTT.

On this clonotype itself: A much larger clonotype is one base distant, so this may be a read error. The CDR3 region is CSATHTPRGTDTQYF. The CDR3 nucleotides read TGCAGTGCCACCCACACTCCAAGAGGGACAGATACGCAGTATTTT. The gene calls are TRBV20-1 and TRBJ2-3, with a weak D call TRBD2 (5 bases). The CDR3 is made up of 15 amino acids. CDR1 is DFQATT, CDR2 SNEGSKA, per germline (reference sequence). With 6 bases removed from V and 3 bases from J, the gap between germline ends came to 19 bases.

This clonotype was detected only a few times. This chain connects TRBV29-1 to TRBJ2-1; D not certain. Trimming shortened V by 2 bases and J by 4 bases, and 15 bases separated the two germline ends. The germline V gene has CDR1 SQVTM and CDR2 ANQGSEA. The CDR3 runs to 15 residues. CDR3 coding DNA: TGCAGCGTTGAATTAAGCTGGATCCTATACAATGAGCAGTTCTTC. Translated: CSVELSWILYNEQFF.

This clonotype was detected only a few times. A far larger clone is one base from this, pointing to a likely read error. This chain connects TRBV6-1 to TRBJ2-5; the match to TRBD1 covers 9 bases. This CDR3 has 14 residues. The J segment lost 3 bases and the V segment lost 10 bases, leaving 9 bases of the junction unmatched. The germline gives CDR1 MNHNS, CDR2 SASEGT. This CDR3 reads CANQATGGEETQYF. CDR3 bases: TGTGCCAACCAGGCTACAGGGGGCGAAGAGACCCAGTACTTC.